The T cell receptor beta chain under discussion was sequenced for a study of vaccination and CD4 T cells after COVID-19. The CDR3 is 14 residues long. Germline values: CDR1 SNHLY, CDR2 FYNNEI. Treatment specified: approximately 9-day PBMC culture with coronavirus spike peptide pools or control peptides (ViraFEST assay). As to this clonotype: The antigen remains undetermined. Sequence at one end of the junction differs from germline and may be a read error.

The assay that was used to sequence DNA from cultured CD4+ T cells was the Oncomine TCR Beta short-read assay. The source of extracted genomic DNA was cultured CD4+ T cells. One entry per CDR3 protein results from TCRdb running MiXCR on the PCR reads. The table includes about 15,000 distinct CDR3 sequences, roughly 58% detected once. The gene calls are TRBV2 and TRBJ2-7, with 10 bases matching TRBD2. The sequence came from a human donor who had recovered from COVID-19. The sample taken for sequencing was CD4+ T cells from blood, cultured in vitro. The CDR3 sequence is CASSEVASGGSARF. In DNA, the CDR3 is TGTGCCAGCAGTGAAGTGGCTAGCGGGGGCTCGGCTCGCTTC.